Below, 14 T cell receptor beta chains from the same sample are listed, as sequenced in a study of human T cells and chemical hapten exposure. Time point denoted: pre-sensitization, week 0. Treatment described: therapeutic diphenylcyclopropenone sensitization with weekly scalp DPC. TCRdb reprocessed the RACE reads with MiXCR, giving one entry per CDR3 protein. The repertoire holds more than 80,000 distinct CDR3 sequences, with 12% as singletons. The sequencing here drew on whole blood, taken in connection with sensitization to the hapten diphenylcyclopropenone (DPC). Receptor source: a woman between 50 and 59 years old with alopecia areata. Some clones in this sample may be carry-over from other donors' samples.

This clonotype was recorded a few times. The chain has TRBV5-1 and TRBJ2-3, with TRBD1 identical over 7 bases. The CDR3 is made up of 15 amino acids. Germline CDR1 reads SGHRS; CDR2 reads YFSETQ. The junction had 5 bases not matched to a gene; V was cut back by 4 bases and J by 0 bases. The CDR3 reads CASSPGDSSTDTQYF. DNA of the CDR3: TGCGCCAGCAGCCCTGGGGACAGTAGCACAGATACGCAGTATTTT.

This sequence joins TRBV11-2 and TRBJ2-3; tentative D call: TRBD1 (5 bases). Per the germline V gene, CDR1 is SGHAT and CDR2 is FQNNGV. This CDR3 has 14 residues. The ends were cut back, 4 bases at V and 4 bases at J, with 12 bases in the middle. The CDR3 bases are TGTGCCAGCAGCTCCGCAGGGTGGGCAGATACGCAGTATTTT. This encodes CASSSAGWADTQYF.

This clonotype was seen many times. CDR3 in DNA: TGTGCCAGCAGTTCTCGGGCTTCACCCCTCCACTTT. The encoded protein is CASSSRASPLHF. V usage is TRBV28 and J usage is TRBJ1-6; D remains ambiguous. CDR1 and CDR2 (germline): MDHEN, SYDVKM. V was clipped by 4 bases and J by 9 bases, with 7 bases between them. This CDR3 has 12 residues.

With regard to this clonotype: This may come from a read error, since a much larger clone is one base off. The chain couples TRBV28 to TRBJ1-2; 7 bases fit TRBD1. Germline assignment: CDR1 MDHEN and CDR2 SYDVKM. The CDR3 consists of 12 residues. Germline trimming cut 6 bases from V and 8 bases from J; bases unmatched to any gene: 6. The CDR3 reads CASRPGGRGYTF. The DNA for the CDR3 is TGTGCCAGCAGACCAGGGGGTCGCGGCTACACCTTC.

The rearrangement joins TRBV7-2 to TRBJ1-2; 8 bases are a match to TRBD1. V lost 1 base to trimming and J lost 5 bases; unmatched junction nucleotides: 3. Germline V gene data show CDR1 as SGHTA and CDR2 as FQGNSA. This CDR3 region has 14 residues. The CDR3 sequence is CASSLVGQEYGYTF. The CDR3 nucleotides read TGTGCCAGCAGCTTAGTGGGACAGGAGTATGGCTACACCTTC.

This clonotype was detected a few times. The chain is built from TRBV7-2 and TRBJ2-1; possible D gene TRBD1, 6 bases. Germline V gene data show CDR1 as SGHTA and CDR2 as FQGNSA. V lost 3 bases and J lost 5, with 17 bases in between. This CDR3 has 16 amino acids. The CDR3 sequence: CASSFVTGPGDNEQFF. CDR3 bases: TGTGCCAGCAGCTTCGTTACAGGGCCAGGAGACAATGAGCAGTTCTTC.

This chain links TRBV7-9 with TRBJ2-3, with a tentative D call TRBD2 (5 bases). Germline V gives CDR1 SEHNR, CDR2 FQNEAQ (reference sequence). The V gene lost 1 base and the J gene lost 1 base, with 12 bases spanning the gap. The CDR3 loop spans 16 amino acids. The DNA of the CDR3 is TGTGCCAGCAGCTTAGGTGTGCGGGCCGGCACAGATACGCAGTATTTT. Amino acids: CASSLGVRAGTDTQYF.

This clonotype occurred many times. The CDR3 DNA reads as TGCAGCGTTGCTACAGGTTCCGGGGAGCTGTTTTTT. Protein: CSVATGSGELFF. The chain employs TRBV29-1 and TRBJ2-2, with D possibly being TRBD1 (5 bases). Trimming left V 4 bases short and J 6 bases short, with 9 bases between. The CDR3 totals 12 residues. The germline V gene has CDR1 SQVTM and CDR2 ANQGSEA.

This chain links TRBV3-1 with TRBJ2-7; D uncertain. From germline, CDR1 is LGHDT and CDR2 YNNKEL (reference sequence). The V end was cut by 1 base, the J end by 5 bases, with 9 bases between. This CDR3 has 13 amino acids. This CDR3 is CASSQAYLNEQYF. The CDR3 DNA is TGTGCCAGCAGCCAAGCCTACTTGAACGAGCAGTACTTC.

The rearrangement links TRBV11-3 to TRBJ2-1; D might be TRBD1 (5 bases). Germline CDR1 and CDR2: SGHNT and YENEEA. The CDR3 spans 19 residues. The ends were cut back, 1 base at V and 2 bases at J, with 21 bases in the middle. CDR3 region: CASSLGRILGAGPYNEQFF. The DNA of the CDR3 is TGTGCCAGCAGCTTAGGTCGTATCCTAGGTGCAGGGCCCTACAATGAGCAGTTCTTC.

This clonotype turned up a few times. V usage is TRBV29-1 and J usage is TRBJ2-5, with 7 nucleotides matching TRBD1. Germline V gene sequence: CDR1 SQVTM, CDR2 ANQGSEA. The CDR3 contains 13 residues. The V segment lost 4 bases and the J segment 1 base; nucleotides outside the gene matches: 3. Here the CDR3 DNA reads TGCAGCGTTGGAGGGGGCGTCCAAGAGACCCAGTACTTC. Translating gives CSVGGGVQETQYF. Variable domain in full (rest from reference TRBV29-1 and TRBJ2-5): SAVISQKPSRDICQRGTSLTIQCQVDSQVTMMFWYRQQPGQSLTLIATANQGSEATYESGFVIDKFPISRPNLTFSTLTVSNMSPEDSSIYLCSVGGGVQETQYFGPGTRLLVL.

V and J are TRBV18 and TRBJ2-5; no clear D. The length of the CDR3 is 13 residues. The V and J ends lost 2 bases and 1 base respectively, with 5 bases between them. CDR1 and CDR2 from the germline V gene are KGHSH and LQKENI. The CDR3 loop reads CASSPLGQETQYF. The CDR3 bases are TGTGCCAGCTCACCATTGGGCCAAGAGACCCAGTACTTC. Full variable domain (missing parts from reference TRBV18 and TRBJ2-5): NAGVMQNPRHLVRRRGQEARLRCSPMKGHSHVYWYRQLPEEGLKFMVYLQKENIIDESGMPKERFSAEFPKEGPSILRIQQVVRGDSAAYFCASSPLGQETQYFGPGTRLLVL.

The sample holds a few counts of this clonotype. CDR3 region: CASSYGGNTGELFF. Here the CDR3 DNA reads TGTGCCAGCAGTTACGGGGGGAACACCGGGGAGCTGTTTTTT. The rearrangement links TRBV6-6 to TRBJ2-2, with D perhaps being TRBD1 or TRBD2 (5 bases each). Germline assignment: CDR1 MNHNY and CDR2 SVGAGI (reference sequence). This CDR3 contains 14 residues. V dropped 2 bases and J dropped 1 base, with 5 bases sitting between them.

This clonotype was counted at least ten times. The chain is built from TRBV7-2 and TRBJ2-2, with 8 bases aligning to TRBD1. The ends lost 6 bases at V and 7 bases at J; junction bases unmatched: 7. The germline V gene encodes CDR1 SGHTA and CDR2 FQGNSA. This CDR3 has 14 residues. CDR3 bases: TGTGCCAGCAGTTTCCGACAGGGGAGCGGGGAGCTGTTTTTT. Its protein is CASSFRQGSGELFF. The full variable domain, with the rest looked up from reference TRBV7-2 and TRBJ2-2, is GAGVSQSPSNKVTEKGKDVELRCDPISGHTALYWYRQSLGQGLEFLIYFQGNSAPDKSGLPSDRFSAERTGGSVSTLTIQRTQQEDSAVYLCASSFRQGSGELFFGEGSRLTVL.